The 4 T cell receptor beta chains presented below share a single source sample, sequenced in a study of beta chain features in type 1 diabetes. Study conclusions and caveats: TCRB CDR3s were moderately but significantly shorter in Type 1 diabetes patients in all four CD4+ subsets.

These receptors' antigens are unknown. Sequencing targeted expressed TCRB transcripts, as all isolated RNA had been reverse transcribed. Libraries were prepared by immunoSEQ multiplex PCR; TCRdb keeps only in-frame clonotypes and omits some of them. This table has roughly 100,000 clones, approximately 30% appearing once. Material for sequencing was central memory CD4+ T cells from blood. The origin of the receptors is a young woman with type 1 diabetes.

The gene calls are TRBV15 and TRBJ1-5, with a tentative D call TRBD1 (5 bases). Germline CDR1 reads LNHNV; CDR2 reads YYDKDF (reference sequence). V lost 3 bases and J lost 7, with 28 bases in between. There are 19 residues in the CDR3. CDR3 amino acids: CATSSSRVGMSMEGQPQHF. The CDR3 nucleotides read TGTGCCACCAGCAGTTCCAGGGTTGGGATGTCTATGGAGGGGCAGCCCCAGCATTTT.

This clone has only a few counts. V gene TRBV28 combines with J gene TRBJ2-3, with 8 nucleotides matching TRBD2. V was clipped by 6 bases and J by 0 bases; unmatched bases: 2. Germline values: CDR1 MDHEN, CDR2 SYDVKM. This CDR3 contains 14 residues. Written as DNA, the CDR3 is TGTGCCAGCAGCAGGACTAGCAGCACAGATACGCAGTATTTT. Translating gives CASSRTSSTDTQYF.

This clone was picked up a small number of times. The chain uses TRBV30 and TRBJ1-2; 7 positions match TRBD1. Per the germline V gene, CDR1 is GTSNPN and CDR2 is SVGIG (reference sequence). V shed 3 bases and J 5 bases; nucleotides not matched to a gene: 6. This CDR3 has 13 amino acids. The CDR3 nucleotides are TGTGCCTGGAGCCGCTCAGGGGGATATGGCTACACCTTC. Its protein product is CAWSRSGGYGYTF.

The chain is built from TRBV2 and TRBJ2-1; possibly TRBD2 for D (6 bases). The CDR3 spans 14 residues. Germline CDR1 is SNHLY and CDR2 is FYNNEI. V dropped 7 bases and J dropped 8 bases, with 18 bases sitting between them. CDR3 loop: CASTLGTAGYEQFF. The CDR3 coding sequence is TGTGCCAGCACCCTAGGGACTGCCGGCTATGAGCAGTTCTTC.